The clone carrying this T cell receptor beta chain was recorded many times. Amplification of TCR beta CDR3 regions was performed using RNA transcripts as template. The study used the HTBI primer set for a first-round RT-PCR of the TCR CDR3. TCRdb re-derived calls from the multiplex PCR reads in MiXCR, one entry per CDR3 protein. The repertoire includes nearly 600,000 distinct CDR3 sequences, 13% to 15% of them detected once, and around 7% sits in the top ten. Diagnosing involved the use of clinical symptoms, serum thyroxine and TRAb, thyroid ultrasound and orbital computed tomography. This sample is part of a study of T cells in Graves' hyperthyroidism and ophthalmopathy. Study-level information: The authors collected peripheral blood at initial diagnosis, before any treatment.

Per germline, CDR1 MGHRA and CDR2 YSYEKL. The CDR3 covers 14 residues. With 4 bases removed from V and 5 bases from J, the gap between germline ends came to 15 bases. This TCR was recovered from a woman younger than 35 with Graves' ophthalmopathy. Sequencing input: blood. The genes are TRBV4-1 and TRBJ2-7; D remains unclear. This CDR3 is CASSRAPLYHEQYF. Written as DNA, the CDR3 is TGCGCCAGCAGCCGTGCACCCCTCTACCACGAGCAGTACTTC.